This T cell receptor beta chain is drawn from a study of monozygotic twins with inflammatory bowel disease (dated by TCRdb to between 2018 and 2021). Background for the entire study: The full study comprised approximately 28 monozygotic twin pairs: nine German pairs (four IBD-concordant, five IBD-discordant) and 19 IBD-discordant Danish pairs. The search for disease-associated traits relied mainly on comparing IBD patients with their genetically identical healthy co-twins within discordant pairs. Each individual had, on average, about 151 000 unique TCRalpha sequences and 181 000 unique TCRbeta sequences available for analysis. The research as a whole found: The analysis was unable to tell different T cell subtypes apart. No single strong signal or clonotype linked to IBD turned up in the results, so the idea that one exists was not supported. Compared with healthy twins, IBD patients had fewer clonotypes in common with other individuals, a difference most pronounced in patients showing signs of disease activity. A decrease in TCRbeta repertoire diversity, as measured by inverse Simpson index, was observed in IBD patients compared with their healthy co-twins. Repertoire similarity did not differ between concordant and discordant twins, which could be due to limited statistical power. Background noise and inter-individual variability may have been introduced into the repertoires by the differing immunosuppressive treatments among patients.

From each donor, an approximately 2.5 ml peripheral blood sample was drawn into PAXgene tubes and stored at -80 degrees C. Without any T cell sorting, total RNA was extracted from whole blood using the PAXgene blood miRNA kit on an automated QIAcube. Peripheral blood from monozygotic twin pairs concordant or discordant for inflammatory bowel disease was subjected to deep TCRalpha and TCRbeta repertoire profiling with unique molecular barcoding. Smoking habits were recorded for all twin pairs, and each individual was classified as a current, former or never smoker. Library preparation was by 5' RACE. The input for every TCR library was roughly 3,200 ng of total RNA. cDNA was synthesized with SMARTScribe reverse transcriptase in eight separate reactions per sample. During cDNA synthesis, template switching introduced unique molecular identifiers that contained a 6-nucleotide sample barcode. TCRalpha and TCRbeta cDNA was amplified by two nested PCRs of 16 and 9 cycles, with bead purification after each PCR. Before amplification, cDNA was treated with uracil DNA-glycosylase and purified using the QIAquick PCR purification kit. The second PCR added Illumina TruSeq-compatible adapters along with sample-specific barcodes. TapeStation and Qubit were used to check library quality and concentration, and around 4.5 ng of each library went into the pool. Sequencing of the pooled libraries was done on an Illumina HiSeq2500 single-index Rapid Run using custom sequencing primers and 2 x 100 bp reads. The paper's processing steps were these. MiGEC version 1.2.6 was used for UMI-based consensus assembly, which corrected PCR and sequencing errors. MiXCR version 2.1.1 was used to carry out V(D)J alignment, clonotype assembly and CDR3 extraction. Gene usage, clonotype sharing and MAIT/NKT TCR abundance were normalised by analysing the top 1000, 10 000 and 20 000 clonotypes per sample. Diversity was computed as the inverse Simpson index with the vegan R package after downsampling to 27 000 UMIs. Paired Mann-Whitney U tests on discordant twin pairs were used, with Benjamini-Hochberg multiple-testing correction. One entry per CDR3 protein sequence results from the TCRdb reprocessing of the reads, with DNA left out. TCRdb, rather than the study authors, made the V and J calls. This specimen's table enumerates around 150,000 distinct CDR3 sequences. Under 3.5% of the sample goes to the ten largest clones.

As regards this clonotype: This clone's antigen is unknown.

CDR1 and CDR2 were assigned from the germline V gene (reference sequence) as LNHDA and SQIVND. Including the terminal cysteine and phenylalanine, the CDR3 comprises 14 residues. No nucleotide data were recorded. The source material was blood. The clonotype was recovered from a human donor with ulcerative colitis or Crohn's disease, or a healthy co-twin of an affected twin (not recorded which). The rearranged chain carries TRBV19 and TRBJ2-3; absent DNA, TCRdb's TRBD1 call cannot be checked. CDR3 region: CASSPGTGIDTQYF. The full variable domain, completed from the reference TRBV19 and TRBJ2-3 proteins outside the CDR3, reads DGGITQSPKYLFRKEGQNVTLSCEQNLNHDAMYWYRQDPGQGLRLIYYSQIVNDFQKGDIAEGYSVSREKKESFPLTVTSAQKNPTAFYLCASSPGTGIDTQYFGPGTRLTVL.